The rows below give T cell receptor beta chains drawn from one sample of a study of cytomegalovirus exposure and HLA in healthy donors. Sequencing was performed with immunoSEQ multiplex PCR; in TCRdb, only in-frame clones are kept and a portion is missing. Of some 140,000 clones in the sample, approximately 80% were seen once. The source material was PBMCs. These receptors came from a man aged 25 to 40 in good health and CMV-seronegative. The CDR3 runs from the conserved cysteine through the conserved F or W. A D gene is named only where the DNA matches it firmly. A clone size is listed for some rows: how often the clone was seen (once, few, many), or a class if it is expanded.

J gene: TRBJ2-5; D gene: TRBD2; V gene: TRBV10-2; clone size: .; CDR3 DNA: TGCGCCAGCAGTGTGGGACTAGCGGGACCTGAGACCCAGTACTTC; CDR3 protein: CASSVGLAGPETQYF
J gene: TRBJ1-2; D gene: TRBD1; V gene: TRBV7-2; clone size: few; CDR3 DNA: TGTGCCAGCAGCTCGCACAGGGGGGAAGGCTACACCTTC; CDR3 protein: CASSSHRGEGYTF
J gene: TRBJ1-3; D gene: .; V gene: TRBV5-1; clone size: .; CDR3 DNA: TGCGCCAGCAGCCTGGACAGCTCTGGAAACACCATATATTTT; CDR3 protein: CASSLDSSGNTIYF
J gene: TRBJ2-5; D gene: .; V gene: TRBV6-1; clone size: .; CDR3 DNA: TGTGCCAGCAGTGAAGTCAGGGGGCGGGAGAAGGAGGAGACCCAGTACTTC; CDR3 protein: CASSEVRGREKEETQYF
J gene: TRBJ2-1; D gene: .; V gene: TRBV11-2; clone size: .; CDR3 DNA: TGTGCCAGCAGCTTCCAGGGTTCTTCCTACAATGAGCAGTTCTTC; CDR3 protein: CASSFQGSSYNEQFF
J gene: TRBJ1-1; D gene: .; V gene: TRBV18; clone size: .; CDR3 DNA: TGTGCCAGCTCGTCCCAGGGGATGAACACTGAAGCTTTCTTT; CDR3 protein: CASSSQGMNTEAFF
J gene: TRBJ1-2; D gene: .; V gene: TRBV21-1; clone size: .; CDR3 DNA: TGTGCCAGCAGCAACGGTGTAGAGGACAGGGGAGTGGAAAACTATGGCTACACCTTC; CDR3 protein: CASSNGVEDRGVENYGYTF
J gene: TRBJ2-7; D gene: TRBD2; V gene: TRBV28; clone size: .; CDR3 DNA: TGTGCCAGCAGTGCCCGGGGGGGCGTCTACGAGCAGTACTTC; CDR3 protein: CASSARGGVYEQYF
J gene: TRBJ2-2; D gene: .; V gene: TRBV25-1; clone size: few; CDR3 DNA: TGTGCCAGCAGTGTCTCGAGGTTGGCCGGGGAGCTGTTTTTT; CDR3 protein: CASSVSRLAGELFF
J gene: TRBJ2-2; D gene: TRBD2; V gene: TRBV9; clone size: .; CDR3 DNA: TGTGCCAGCAACCTTGGACTAGCGGGAACCGGGGAGCTGTTTTTT; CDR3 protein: CASNLGLAGTGELFF
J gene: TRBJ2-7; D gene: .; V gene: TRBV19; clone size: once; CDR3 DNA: TGTGCCAGTACTCTGGGCCAGGGGCCCTACGAGCAGTACTTC; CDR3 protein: CASTLGQGPYEQYF
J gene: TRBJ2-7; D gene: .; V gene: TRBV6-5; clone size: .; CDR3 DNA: TGTGCCAGCAGTCCCAACCGGGGATCCTACGAGCAGTACTTC; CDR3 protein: CASSPNRGSYEQYF
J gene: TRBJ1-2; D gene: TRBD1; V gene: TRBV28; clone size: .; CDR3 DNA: TGTGCCAGCAACCCATACAGGGGGCTTGATGGCTACACCTTC; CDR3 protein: CASNPYRGLDGYTF
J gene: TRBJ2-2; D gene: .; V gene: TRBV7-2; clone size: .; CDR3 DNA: TGTGCCAGCAGCTTAGAGAGCGTTTACACCGGGGAGCTGTTTTTT; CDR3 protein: CASSLESVYTGELFF
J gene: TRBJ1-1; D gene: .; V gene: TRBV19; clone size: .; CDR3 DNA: TGTGCCAGTAGTGTCACAGGGTTGGACACTGAAGCTTTCTTT; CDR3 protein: CASSVTGLDTEAFF
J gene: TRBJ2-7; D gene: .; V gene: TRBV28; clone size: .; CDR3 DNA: TGTGCCAGCAGTTTCGGCGAGCAGTACTTC; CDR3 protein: CASSFGEQYF
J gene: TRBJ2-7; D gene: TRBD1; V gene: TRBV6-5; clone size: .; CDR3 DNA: TGTGCCAGCAGTTACTACCACAGGGGAACCTACGAGCAGTACTTC; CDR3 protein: CASSYYHRGTYEQYF
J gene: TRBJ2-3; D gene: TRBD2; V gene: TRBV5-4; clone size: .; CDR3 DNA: TGTGCCAGCAGCTTGAGGCTAGCGGAGGTCACAGATACGCAGTATTTT; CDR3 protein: CASSLRLAEVTDTQYF
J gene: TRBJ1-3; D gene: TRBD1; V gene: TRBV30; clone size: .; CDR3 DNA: TGTGCCTGGAGAAGGACAGGGGGGAACACCATATATTTT; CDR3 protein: CAWRRTGGNTIYF
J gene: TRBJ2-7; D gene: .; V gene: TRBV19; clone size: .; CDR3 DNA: TGTGCCAGTAGTTTTCTAGCGAGAACTTACGAGCAGTACTTC; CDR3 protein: CASSFLARTYEQYF
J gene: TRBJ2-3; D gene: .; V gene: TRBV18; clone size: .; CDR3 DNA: TGTGCCAGCTCACCGGTACAGAGCACAGATACGCAGTATTTT; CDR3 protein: CASSPVQSTDTQYF
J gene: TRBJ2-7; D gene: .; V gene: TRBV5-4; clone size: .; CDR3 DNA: TGTGCCAGCAGCTTGGCCGCAGACACCGGTCCGTACTTC; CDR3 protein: CASSLAADTGPYF
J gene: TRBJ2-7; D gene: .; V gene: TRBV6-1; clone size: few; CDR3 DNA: TGTGCCAGCAGTCAAGGGGGACTCTCCTACGAGCAGTACTTC; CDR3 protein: CASSQGGLSYEQYF
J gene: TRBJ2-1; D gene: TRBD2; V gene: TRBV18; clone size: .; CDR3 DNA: TGTGCCAGCTCACCATTCGGACTAGCGGGAGTCTCCTCCTACAATGAGCAGTTCTTC; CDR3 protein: CASSPFGLAGVSSYNEQFF
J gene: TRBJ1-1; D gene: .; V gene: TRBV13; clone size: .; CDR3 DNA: TGTGCCAGCAGCTTAGCAGAACCTGAAGCTTTCTTT; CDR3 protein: CASSLAEPEAFF
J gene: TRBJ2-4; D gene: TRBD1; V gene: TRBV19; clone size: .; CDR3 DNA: TGTGCCAGTAGTGGGACAGGGGGCCGAAACATTCAGTACTTC; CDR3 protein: CASSGTGGRNIQYF
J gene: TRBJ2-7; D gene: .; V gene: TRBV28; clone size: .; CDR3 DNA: TGTGCCAGCCCTCCTCGGAGGCTGTCCCACGAGCAGTACTTC; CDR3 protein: CASPPRRLSHEQYF
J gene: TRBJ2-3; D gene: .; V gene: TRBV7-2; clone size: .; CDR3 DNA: TGTGCCAGCAGCTTAAGAGGTTTCATAGATACGCAGTATTTT; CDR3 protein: CASSLRGFIDTQYF
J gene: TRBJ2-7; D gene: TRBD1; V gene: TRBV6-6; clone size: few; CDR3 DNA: TGTGCCAGCACCATCGCACTTCAGGGGGCCCACGAGCAGTACTTC; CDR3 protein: CASTIALQGAHEQYF
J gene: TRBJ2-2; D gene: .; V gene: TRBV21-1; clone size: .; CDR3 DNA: TGTGCCAGTTTTCAGGGGACGCCGACTAAAGCGGGAGGGCCGAGGACCGGGGAGCTGTTTTTT; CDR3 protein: CASFQGTPTKAGGPRTGELFF